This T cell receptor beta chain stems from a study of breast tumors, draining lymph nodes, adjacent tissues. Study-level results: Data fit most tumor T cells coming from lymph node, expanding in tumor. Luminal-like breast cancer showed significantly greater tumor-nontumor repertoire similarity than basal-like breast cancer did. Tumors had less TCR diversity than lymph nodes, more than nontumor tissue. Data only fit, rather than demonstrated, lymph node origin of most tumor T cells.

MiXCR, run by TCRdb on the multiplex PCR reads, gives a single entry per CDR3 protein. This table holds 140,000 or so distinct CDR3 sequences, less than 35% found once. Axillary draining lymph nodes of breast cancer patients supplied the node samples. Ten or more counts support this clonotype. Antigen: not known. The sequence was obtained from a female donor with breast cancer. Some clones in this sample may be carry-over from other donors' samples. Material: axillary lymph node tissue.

CDR3 amino acids: CSARRERGQETQYF. CDR3 sequence (DNA): TGCAGTGCTAGAAGGGAGCGGGGGCAAGAGACCCAGTACTTC. The chain employs TRBV20-1 and TRBJ2-5; TRBD2 aligns across 8 bases. The J segment lost 2 bases and the V segment lost 2 bases, leaving 4 bases of the junction unmatched. The germline V gene encodes CDR1 DFQATT and CDR2 SNEGSKA (reference sequence). The CDR3 covers 14 residues.